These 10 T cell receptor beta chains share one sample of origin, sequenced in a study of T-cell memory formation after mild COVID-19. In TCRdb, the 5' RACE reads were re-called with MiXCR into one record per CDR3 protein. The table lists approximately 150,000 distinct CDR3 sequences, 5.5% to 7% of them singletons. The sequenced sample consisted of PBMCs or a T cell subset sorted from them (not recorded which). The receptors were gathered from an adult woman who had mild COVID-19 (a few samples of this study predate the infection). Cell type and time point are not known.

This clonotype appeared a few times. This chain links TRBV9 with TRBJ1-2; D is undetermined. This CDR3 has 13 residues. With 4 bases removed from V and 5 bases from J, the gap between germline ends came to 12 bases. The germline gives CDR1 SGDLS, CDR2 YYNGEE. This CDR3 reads CASSPNDGYGYTF. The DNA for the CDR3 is TGTGCCAGCAGCCCCAATGATGGATATGGCTACACCTTC.

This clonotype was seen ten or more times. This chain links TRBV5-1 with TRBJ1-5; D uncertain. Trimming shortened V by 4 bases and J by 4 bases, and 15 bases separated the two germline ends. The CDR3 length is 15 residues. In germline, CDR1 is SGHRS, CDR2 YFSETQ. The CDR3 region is CASSQYKGSNQPQHF. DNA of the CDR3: TGCGCCAGCAGCCAATACAAGGGTTCGAATCAGCCCCAGCATTTT.

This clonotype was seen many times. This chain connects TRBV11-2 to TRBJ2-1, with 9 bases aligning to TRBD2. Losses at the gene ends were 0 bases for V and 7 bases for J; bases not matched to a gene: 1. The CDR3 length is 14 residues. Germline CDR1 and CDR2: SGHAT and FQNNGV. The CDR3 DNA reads TGTGCCAGCAGCTTAGAACTAGCGGGTAATGAGCAGTTCTTC. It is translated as CASSLELAGNEQFF.

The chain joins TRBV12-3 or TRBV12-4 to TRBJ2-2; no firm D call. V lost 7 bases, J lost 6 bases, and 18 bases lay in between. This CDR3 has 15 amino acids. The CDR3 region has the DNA TGTGCCAGCACCCAAGGCCGACTTATAGCCGGGGAGCTGTTTTTT. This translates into CASTQGRLIAGELFF.

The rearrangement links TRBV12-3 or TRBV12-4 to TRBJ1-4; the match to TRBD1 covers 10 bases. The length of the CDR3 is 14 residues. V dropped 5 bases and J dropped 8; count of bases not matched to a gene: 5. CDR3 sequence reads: CASSPGTGVEKLFF. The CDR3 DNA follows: TGTGCCAGCAGTCCCGGGACAGGGGTAGAAAAACTGTTTTTT.

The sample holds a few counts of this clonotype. The CDR3 sequence: CASSQRVWASGTGELFF. CDR3 DNA: TGTGCCAGCAGCCAACGTGTCTGGGCAAGTGGCACCGGGGAGCTGTTTTTT. The J gene is TRBJ2-2, the V gene TRBV14; D is unclear. From germline, CDR1 is SGHDN and CDR2 FVKESK. The V and J ends lost 2 bases and 4 bases respectively, with 17 bases between them. The CDR3 has 17 amino acids.

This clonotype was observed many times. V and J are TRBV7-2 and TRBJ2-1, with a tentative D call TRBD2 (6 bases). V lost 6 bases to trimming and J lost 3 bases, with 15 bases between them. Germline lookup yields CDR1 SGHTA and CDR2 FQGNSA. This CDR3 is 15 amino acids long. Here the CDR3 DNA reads TGTGCCAGCAGTCCCACGGGGGACCGCTACAATGAGCAGTTCTTC. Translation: CASSPTGDRYNEQFF.

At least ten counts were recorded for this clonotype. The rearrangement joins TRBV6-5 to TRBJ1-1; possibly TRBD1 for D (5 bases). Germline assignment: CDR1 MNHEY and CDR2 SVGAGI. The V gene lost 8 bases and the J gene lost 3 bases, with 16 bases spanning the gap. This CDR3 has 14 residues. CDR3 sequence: CASRSRGVYTEAFF. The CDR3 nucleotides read TGTGCCAGCCGCTCCCGGGGGGTCTACACTGAAGCTTTCTTT.

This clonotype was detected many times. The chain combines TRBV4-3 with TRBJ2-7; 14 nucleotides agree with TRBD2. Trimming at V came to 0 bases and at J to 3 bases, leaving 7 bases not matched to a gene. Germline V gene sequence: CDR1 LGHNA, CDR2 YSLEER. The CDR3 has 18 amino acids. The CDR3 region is CASSQEEGTSGRGYEQYF. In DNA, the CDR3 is TGCGCCAGCAGCCAAGAAGAGGGGACTAGCGGGAGAGGCTACGAGCAGTACTTC.

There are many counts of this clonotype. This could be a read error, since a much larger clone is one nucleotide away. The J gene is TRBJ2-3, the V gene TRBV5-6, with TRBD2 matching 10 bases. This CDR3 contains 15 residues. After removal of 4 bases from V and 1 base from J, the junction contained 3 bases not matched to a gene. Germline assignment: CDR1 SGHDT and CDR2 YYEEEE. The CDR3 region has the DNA TGTGCCAGCAGCACCGGGACTAGCGGCACAGATACGCAGTATTTT. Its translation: CASSTGTSGTDTQYF.